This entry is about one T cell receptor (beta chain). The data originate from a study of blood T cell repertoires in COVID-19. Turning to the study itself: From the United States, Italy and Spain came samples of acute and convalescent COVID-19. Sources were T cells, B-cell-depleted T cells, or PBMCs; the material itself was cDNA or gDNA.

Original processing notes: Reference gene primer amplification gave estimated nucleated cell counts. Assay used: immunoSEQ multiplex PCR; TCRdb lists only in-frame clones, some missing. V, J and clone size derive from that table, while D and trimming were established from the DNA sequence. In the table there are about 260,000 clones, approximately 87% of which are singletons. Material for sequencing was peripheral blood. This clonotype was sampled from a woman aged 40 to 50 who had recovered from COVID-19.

For the CDR3, the DNA is TGTGCCAGCAGCCCACAGGGGCAGAGCAATCAGCCCCAGCATTTT. It codes for CASSPQGQSNQPQHF. This rearrangement joins TRBV6-2 or TRBV6-3 to TRBJ1-5; the match to TRBD1 covers 7 bases. V was pared by 6 bases and J by 1 base, with 6 bases of the junction left unmatched. Germline V gene lookup returns CDR1 MNHEY and CDR2 SVGEGT. The length of the CDR3 is 15 residues.